The rows below give T cell receptor beta chains drawn from one sample of a study of blood T cell repertoires in COVID-19. Sequencing was performed with immunoSEQ multiplex PCR; in TCRdb, only in-frame clones are kept and a portion is missing. The sample has over 110,000 clones; less than 90% are singletons. Sample: PBMCs or T cells enriched from blood (not recorded which). These TCRs come from a middle-aged man with acute COVID-19. Each CDR3 is given with its conserved first and last residue. D genes are given only for firm matches. The size field is filled for only some rows; it gives once, few, many or a size class.

NA,TRBJ2-1,NA,TRBV19,TGTGCCAGTAGTATGACCCCGGGGGAGTTGTACAATGAGCAGTTCTTC,CASSMTPGELYNEQFF
NA,TRBJ2-7,many,TRBV4-1,TGCGCCAGCAGCTCTACCGGGATGGCCTACGAGCAGTACTTC,CASSSTGMAYEQYF
TRBD1,TRBJ2-2,NA,TRBV6-2/TRBV6-3,TGTGCCAGCAGCACCGGGACAGGGAGATCCGGGGAGCTGTTTTTT,CASSTGTGRSGELFF
NA,TRBJ1-5,NA,TRBV21-1,TGTGCCAGCAGCTTGGAGAATAATCAGCCCCAGCATTTT,CASSLENNQPQHF
TRBD1,TRBJ2-3,once,TRBV27,TGTGCCAGCAGAACGGCAGGGGGCGAAGATACGCAGTATTTT,CASRTAGGEDTQYF
NA,TRBJ2-1,NA,TRBV10-2,TGCGCCAGCAGTGACCAGGGGCTTGTCAGCCACAATGAGCAGTTCTTC,CASSDQGLVSHNEQFF
TRBD2,TRBJ2-5,few,TRBV5-1,TGCGCCAGCAGGTCGGGAGGCGGGACCCAAGAGACCCAGTACTTC,CASRSGGGTQETQYF
NA,TRBJ2-5,NA,TRBV10-3,TGTGCCATCAGTGAGTCGCAGTATCAAGAGACCCAGTACTTC,CAISESQYQETQYF
NA,TRBJ2-1,NA,TRBV4-3,TGCGCCAGCAGCCAAAGAGGAGGGGGCAGTGAGCAGTTCTTC,CASSQRGGGSEQFF
TRBD1,TRBJ2-5,NA,TRBV11-3,TGTGCCAGCAGCCGGGACAGTCAAGAGACCCAGTACTTC,CASSRDSQETQYF
NA,TRBJ1-5,NA,TRBV5-1,TGCGCCAGCAGCTTAACGGGGGAGCTTAATCAGCCCCAGCATTTT,CASSLTGELNQPQHF
NA,TRBJ2-3,few,TRBV27,TGTGCCAGCAGTTTAAGTAGTGGGGGGTCCTTCACAGATACGCAGTATTTT,CASSLSSGGSFTDTQYF
TRBD1,TRBJ2-7,NA,TRBV28,TGTGCCAGCAGTTTACGGACAGGGTACAGATACGAGCAGTACTTC,CASSLRTGYRYEQYF
NA,TRBJ1-6,few,TRBV10-1,TGCGCCAGCAGTGCCACTACCAATTCACCCCTCCACTTT,CASSATTNSPLHF
NA,TRBJ2-2,NA,TRBV5-5,TGTGCCAGCAGCGATAGCAGAAGCACCGGGGAGCTGTTTTTT,CASSDSRSTGELFF